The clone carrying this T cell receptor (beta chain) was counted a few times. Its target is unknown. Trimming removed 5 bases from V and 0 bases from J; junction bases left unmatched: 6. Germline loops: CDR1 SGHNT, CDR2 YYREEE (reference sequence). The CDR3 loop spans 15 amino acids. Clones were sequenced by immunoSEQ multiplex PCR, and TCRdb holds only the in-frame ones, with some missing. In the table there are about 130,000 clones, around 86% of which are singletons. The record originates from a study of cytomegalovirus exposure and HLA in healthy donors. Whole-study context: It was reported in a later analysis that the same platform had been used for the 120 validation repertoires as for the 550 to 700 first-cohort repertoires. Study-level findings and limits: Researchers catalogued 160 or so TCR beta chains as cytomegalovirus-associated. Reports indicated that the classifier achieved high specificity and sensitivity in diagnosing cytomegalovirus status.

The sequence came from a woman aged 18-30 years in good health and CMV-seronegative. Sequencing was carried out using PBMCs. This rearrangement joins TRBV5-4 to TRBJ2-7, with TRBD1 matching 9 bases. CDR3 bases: TGTGCCAGCAGTCTTGGGACAGGGAGCTCCTACGAGCAGTACTTC. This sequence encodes CASSLGTGSSYEQYF.